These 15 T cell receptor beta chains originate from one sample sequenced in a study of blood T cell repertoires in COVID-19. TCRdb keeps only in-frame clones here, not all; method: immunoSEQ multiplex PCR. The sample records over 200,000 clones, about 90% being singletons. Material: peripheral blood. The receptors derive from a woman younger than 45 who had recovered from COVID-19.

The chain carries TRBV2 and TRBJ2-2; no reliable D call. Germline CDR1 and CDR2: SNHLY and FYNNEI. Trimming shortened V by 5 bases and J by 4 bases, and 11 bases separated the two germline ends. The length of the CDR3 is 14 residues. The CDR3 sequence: CASSPVGRTGELFF. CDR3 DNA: TGTGCCAGCAGTCCGGTGGGCCGCACCGGGGAGCTGTTTTTT. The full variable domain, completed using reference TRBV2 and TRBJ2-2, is EPEVTQTPSHQVTQMGQEVILRCVPISNHLYFYWYRQILGQKVEFLVSFYNNEISEKSEIFDDQFSVERPDGSNFTLKIRSTKLEDSAMYFCASSPVGRTGELFFGEGSRLTVL.

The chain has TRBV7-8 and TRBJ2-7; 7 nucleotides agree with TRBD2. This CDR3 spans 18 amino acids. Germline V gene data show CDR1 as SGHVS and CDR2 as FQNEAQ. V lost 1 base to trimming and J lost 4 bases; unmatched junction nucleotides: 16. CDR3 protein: CASSLGRPQAGSWYEQYF. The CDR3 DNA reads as TGTGCCAGCAGCTTAGGAAGGCCTCAAGCGGGGTCGTGGTACGAGCAGTACTTC.

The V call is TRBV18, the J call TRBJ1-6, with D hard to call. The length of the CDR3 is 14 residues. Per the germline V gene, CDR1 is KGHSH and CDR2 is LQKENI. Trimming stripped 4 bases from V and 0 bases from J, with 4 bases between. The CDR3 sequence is CASSHSSYNSPLHF. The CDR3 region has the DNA TGTGCCAGCTCACACAGCTCCTATAATTCACCCCTCCACTTT.

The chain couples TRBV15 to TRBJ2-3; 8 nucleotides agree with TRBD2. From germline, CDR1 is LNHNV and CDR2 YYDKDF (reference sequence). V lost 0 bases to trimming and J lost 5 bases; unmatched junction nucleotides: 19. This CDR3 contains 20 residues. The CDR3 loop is CATSRDASLAGGGIGDTQYF. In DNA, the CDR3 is TGTGCCACCAGCAGAGATGCAAGTCTGGCGGGGGGTGGGATTGGAGATACGCAGTATTTT.

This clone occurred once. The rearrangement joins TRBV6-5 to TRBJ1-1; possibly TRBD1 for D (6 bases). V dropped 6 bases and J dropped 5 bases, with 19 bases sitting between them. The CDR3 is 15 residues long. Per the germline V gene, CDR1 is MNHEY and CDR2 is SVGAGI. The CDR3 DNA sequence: TGTGCCAGCAGACCAAAAACAGGGTCGTCAACTGAAGCTTTCTTT. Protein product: CASRPKTGSSTEAFF.

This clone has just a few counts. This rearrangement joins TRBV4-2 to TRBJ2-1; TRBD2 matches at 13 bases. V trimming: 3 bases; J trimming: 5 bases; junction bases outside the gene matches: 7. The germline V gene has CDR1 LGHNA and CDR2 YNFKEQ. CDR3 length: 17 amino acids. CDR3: CASSQGSGTSGNNEQFF. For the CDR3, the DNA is TGTGCCAGCAGCCAGGGCTCCGGGACTAGCGGGAACAATGAGCAGTTCTTC.

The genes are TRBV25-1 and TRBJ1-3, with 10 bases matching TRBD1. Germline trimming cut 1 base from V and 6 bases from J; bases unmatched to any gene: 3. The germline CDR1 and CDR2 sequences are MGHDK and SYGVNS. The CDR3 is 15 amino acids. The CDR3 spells CASSELGTGENTIYF. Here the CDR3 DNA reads TGTGCCAGCAGTGAATTGGGGACAGGGGAAAACACCATATATTTT.

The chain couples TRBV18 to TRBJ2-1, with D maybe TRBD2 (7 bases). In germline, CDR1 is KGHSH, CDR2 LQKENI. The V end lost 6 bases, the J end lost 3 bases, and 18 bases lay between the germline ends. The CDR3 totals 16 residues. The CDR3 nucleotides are TGTGCCAGCTCCCAAAGCCGGGGGGCGAGCTACAATGAGCAGTTCTTC. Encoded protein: CASSQSRGASYNEQFF.

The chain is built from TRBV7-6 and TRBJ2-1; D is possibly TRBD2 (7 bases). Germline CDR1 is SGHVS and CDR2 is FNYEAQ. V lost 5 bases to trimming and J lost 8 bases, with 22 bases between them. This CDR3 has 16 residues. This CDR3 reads CASSPRGGLRSHEQFF. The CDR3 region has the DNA TGTGCCAGCAGCCCTAGGGGGGGTCTCCGGTCCCATGAGCAGTTCTTC.

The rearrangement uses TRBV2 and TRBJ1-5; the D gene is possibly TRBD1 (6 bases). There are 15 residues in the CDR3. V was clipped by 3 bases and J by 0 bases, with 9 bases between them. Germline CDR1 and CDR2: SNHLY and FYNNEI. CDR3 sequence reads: CASSESQGSNQPQHF. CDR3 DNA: TGTGCCAGCAGTGAGTCACAGGGTAGCAATCAGCCCCAGCATTTT.

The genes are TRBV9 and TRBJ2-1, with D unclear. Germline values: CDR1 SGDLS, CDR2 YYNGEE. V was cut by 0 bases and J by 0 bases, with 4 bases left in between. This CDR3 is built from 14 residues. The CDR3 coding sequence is TGTGCCAGCAGCGTAGATAGCTCCTACAATGAGCAGTTCTTC. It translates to CASSVDSSYNEQFF.

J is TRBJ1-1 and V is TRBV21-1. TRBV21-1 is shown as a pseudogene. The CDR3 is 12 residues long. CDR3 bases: TGTGCCAGCAGCTCGGCGAGCGATGAAGCTTTCTTT. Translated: CASSSASDEAFF.

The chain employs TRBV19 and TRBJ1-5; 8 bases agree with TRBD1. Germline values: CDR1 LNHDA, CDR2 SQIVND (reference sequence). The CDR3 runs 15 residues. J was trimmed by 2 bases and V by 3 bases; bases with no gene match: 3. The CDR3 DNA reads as TGTGCCAGTAGTATGGACAGGGTCGGCAATCAGCCCCAGCATTTT. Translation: CASSMDRVGNQPQHF.

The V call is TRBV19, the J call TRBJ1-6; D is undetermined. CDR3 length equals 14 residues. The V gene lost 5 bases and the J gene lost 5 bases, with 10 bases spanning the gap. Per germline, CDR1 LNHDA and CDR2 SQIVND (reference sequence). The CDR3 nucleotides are TGTGCCAGTAGTTCTGGGCAGCATAATTCACCCCTCCACTTT. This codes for CASSSGQHNSPLHF. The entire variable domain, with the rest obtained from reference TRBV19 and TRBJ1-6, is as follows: DGGITQSPKYLFRKEGQNVTLSCEQNLNHDAMYWYRQDPGQGLRLIYYSQIVNDFQKGDIAEGYSVSREKKESFPLTVTSAQKNPTAFYLCASSSGQHNSPLHFGNGTRLTVT.

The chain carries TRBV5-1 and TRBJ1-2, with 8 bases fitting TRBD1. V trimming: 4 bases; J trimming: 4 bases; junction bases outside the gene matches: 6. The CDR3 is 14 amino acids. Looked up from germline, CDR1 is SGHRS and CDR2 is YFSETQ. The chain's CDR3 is CASSKDRASYGYTF. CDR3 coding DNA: TGCGCCAGCAGCAAGGACAGGGCCTCCTATGGCTACACCTTC. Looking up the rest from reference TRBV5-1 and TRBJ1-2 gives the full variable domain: KAGVTQTPRYLIKTRGQQVTLSCSPISGHRSVSWYQQTPGQGLQFLFEYFSETQRNKGNFPGRFSGRQFSNSRSEMNVSTLELGDSALYLCASSKDRASYGYTFGSGTRLTVV.